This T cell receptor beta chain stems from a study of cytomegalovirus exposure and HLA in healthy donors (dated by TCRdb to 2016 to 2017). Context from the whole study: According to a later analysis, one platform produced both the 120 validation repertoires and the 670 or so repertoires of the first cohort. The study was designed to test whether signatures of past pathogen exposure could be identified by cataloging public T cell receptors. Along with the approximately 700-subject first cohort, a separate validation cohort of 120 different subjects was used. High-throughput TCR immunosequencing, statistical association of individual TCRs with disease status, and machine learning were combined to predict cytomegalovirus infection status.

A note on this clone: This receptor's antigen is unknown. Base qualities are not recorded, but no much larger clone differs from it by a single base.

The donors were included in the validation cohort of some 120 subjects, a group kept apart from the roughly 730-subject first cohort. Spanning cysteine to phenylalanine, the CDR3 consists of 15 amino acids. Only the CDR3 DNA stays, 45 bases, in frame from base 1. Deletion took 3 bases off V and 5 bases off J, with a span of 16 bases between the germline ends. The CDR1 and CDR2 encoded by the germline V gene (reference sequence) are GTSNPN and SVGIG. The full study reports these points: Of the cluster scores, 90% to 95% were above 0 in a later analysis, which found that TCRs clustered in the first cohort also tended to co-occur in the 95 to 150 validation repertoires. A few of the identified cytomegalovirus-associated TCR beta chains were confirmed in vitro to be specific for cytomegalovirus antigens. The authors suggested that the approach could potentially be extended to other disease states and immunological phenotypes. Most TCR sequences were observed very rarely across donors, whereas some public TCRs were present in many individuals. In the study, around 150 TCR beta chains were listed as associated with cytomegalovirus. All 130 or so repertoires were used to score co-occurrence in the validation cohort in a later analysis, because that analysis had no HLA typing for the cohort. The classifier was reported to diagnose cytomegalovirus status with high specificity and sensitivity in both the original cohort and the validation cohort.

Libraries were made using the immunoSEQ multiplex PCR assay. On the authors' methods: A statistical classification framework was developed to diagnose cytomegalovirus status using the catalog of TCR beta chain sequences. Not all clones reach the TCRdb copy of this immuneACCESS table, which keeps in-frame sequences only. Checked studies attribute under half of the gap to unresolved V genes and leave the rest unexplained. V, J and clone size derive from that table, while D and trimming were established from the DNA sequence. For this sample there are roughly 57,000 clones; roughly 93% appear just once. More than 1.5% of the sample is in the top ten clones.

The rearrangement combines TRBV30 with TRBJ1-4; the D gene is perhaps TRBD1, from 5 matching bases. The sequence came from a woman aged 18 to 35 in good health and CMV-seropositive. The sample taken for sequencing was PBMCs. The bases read TGTGCCTGGAGGAGGCGGGACGGAGGGAATGAAAAACTGTTTTTT. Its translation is CAWRRRDGGNEKLFF. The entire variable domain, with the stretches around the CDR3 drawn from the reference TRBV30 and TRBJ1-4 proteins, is SQTIHQWPATLVQPVGSPLSLECTVEGTSNPNLYWYRQAAGRGLQLLFYSVGIGQISSEVPQNLSASRPQDRQFILSSKKLLLSDSGFYLCAWRRRDGGNEKLFFGSGTQLSVL.